These 9 T cell receptor beta chains came from one sample sequenced in a study of T cell clusters in autoimmune cytopenias. TRB rearrangements were amplified by touch-down multiplex PCR with mixed TRB-A/B primers. Following a re-call of the multiplex PCR reads, TCRdb has one entry per CDR3 protein and lacks DNA. The sample has thousands of distinct CDR3 sequences. TRB was amplified from about 270 ng of peripheral blood genomic DNA per sample. The material sequenced was peripheral blood. These TCRs come from a human donor with an autoimmune cytopenia or autoimmune hepatitis (not recorded which).

This clonotype is deemed medium-sized (0.01 to 0.1%) by its frequency. The chain is built from TRBV19 and TRBJ1-2. CDR1 LNHDA and CDR2 SQIVND come from the germline V gene (reference sequence). The CDR3 has 14 amino acids. CDR3 protein: CASSMSVPSYGYTF.

This chain joins TRBV10-3 and TRBJ1-1. Germline lookup yields CDR1 ENHRY and CDR2 SYGVKD. The CDR3 spans 11 residues. The chain's CDR3 is CAISQNTEAFF.

Its frequency marks this clonotype as medium-sized. The chain recombines TRBV12-3 or TRBV12-4 with TRBJ1-2; the D call of TRBD1 rests on TCRdb alone, since no DNA is present to check it. The CDR3 extends over 13 amino acids. CDR3 sequence: CASSLPGDYGYTF.

This clonotype shows up as medium-sized by frequency. The chain employs TRBV18 and TRBJ2-1; TCRdb reports TRBD2, a call that lacks DNA to check it against. This CDR3 comprises 15 residues. Germline CDR1 KGHSH, CDR2 LQKENI. The CDR3 spells CASSASGSSYNEQFF.

In terms of frequency, this clonotype is medium-sized. The V and J genes are TRBV6-5 and TRBJ1-6; TCRdb returns TRBD1, unconfirmable since there is no DNA. CDR3 length: 12 residues. Germline lookup yields CDR1 MNHEY and CDR2 SVGAGI. CDR3 protein: CASSYRDRTLHF.

The V call is TRBV6-5, the J call TRBJ2-3; the D gene TCRdb calls, TRBD1, cannot be checked with no DNA. Germline assignment: CDR1 MNHEY and CDR2 SVGAGI. The length of the CDR3 is 15 residues. The chain's CDR3 is CASSPSGKYTDTQYF.

Frequency places this clonotype as medium-sized (0.01 to 0.1%). The chain recombines TRBV29-1 with TRBJ1-1. The CDR3 sequence is 13 residues long. In germline, CDR1 is SQVTM, CDR2 ANQGSEA. The CDR3 is CSVERGGDTEAFF.

In terms of frequency, this clonotype is medium-sized (0.01 to 0.1%). V usage is TRBV5-4 and J usage is TRBJ2-3. The CDR3 runs 11 residues. Germline V gives CDR1 SGHNT, CDR2 YYREEE (reference sequence). This CDR3 is CASSLGDTQYF.

V is TRBV20-1 and J is TRBJ2-7; TCRdb calls TRBD1, which cannot be checked without DNA. CDR1 DFQATT and CDR2 SNEGSKA come from the germline V gene (reference sequence). The CDR3 is made up of 13 amino acids. The CDR3 loop reads CSASAPYSYEQYF.